The sequence of this T cell receptor (beta chain) was determined in a study of response to subunit inactivated influenza vaccine. Findings and limits, study-wide: Each seasonal influenza vaccination recruits few new T cells, the authors suggested.

This clonotype occurred a few times. As yet, its antigen is unknown. Using its own MiXCR run on the RT-PCR reads, TCRdb lists one record per CDR3 protein. In the table there are roughly 700,000 distinct CDR3 sequences, 14% of which are singletons. The specimen was PBMCs from blood, collected 14 days before vaccination. This receptor was obtained from a man in his fifties who received an inactivated influenza vaccine.

CDR3 DNA sequence: TGCGCCAGCAGCTCCTACAGGAGCTCCTACAATGAGCAGTTCTTC. Its translation: CASSSYRSSYNEQFF. The rearrangement uses TRBV5-1 and TRBJ2-1; tentatively, D is TRBD1 (5 bases). V lost 3 bases and J lost 0, with 10 bases in between. Germline-derived CDR1 and CDR2 are SGHRS and YFSETQ. The CDR3 runs 15 residues.